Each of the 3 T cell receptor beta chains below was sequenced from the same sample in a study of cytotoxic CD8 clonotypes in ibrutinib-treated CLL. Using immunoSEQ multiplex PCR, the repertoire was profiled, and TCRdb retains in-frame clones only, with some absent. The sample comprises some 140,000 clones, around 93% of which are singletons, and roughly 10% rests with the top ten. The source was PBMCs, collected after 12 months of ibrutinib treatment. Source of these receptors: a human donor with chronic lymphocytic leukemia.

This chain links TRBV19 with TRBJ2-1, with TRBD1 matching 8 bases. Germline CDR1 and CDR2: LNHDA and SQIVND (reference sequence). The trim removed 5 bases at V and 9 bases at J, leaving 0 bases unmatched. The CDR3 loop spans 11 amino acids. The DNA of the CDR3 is TGTGCCAGTAGTGGACAGGGTGAGCAGTTCTTC. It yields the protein CASSGQGEQFF.

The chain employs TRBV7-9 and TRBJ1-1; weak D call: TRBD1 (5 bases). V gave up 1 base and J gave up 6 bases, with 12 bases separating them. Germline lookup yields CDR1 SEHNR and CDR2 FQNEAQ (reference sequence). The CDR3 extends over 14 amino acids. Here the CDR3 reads CASSLVEGWAEAFF. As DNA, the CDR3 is TGTGCCAGCAGCTTAGTCGAGGGGTGGGCTGAAGCTTTCTTT.

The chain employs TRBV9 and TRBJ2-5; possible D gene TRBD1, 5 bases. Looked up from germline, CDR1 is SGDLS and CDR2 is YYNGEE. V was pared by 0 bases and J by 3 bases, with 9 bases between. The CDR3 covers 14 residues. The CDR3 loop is CASSVGIGEETQYF. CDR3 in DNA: TGTGCCAGCAGCGTAGGGATAGGGGAAGAGACCCAGTACTTC. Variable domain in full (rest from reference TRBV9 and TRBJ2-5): DSGVTQTPKHLITATGQRVTLRCSPRSGDLSVYWYQQSLDQGLQFLIQYYNGEERAKGNILERFSAQQFPDLHSELNLSSLELGDSALYFCASSVGIGEETQYFGPGTRLLVL.